These 9 T cell receptor beta chains were all obtained from the same sample, sequenced in a study of beta chain features in type 1 diabetes. General study points: Shortening that was moderate but significant affected the TCRB CDR3s of Type 1 diabetes patients in all four CD4+ subsets.

Antigens for these TCRs are unknown. The authors reverse transcribed all of the isolated RNA, so sequencing captured expressed TCRB transcripts. This table comes from immunoSEQ multiplex PCR, and its TCRdb copy is limited to in-frame clones, with some not included. The repertoire holds roughly 150,000 clones, with 7.5% to 9.5% as singletons. The sequencing sample was made of central memory CD4+ T cells from blood. These receptors originate from a woman under 30 with type 1 diabetes.

The chain joins TRBV5-1 to TRBJ1-1; D possibly corresponds to TRBD1 (6 bases). This CDR3 has 13 residues. The germline gives CDR1 SGHRS, CDR2 YFSETQ. V was cut by 7 bases and J by 1 base, with 11 bases left in between. CDR3 protein: CASARTENTEAFF. CDR3 sequence (DNA): TGCGCCAGCGCCCGGACAGAGAACACTGAAGCTTTCTTT.

This clone was recorded a few times. The V call is TRBV5-6, the J call TRBJ2-5; D not resolved. Trimming cost V 0 bases and J 5 bases, with 8 bases left between them. The CDR3 runs to 13 residues. The germline gives CDR1 SGHDT, CDR2 YYEEEE. The CDR3 DNA follows: TGTGCCAGCAGCTTGGGACTTCTGGAGACCCAGTACTTC. This gives the protein CASSLGLLETQYF.

This clone occurred a few times. The CDR3 region is CASSPAGRRLSYNEQFF. The DNA for the CDR3 is TGCGCCAGCAGCCCCGCGGGGCGGAGGCTTTCCTACAATGAGCAGTTCTTC. The chain is built from TRBV5-1 and TRBJ2-1; D possibly corresponds to TRBD2 (6 bases). The germline V and J ends were trimmed by 4 bases and 1 base, with 18 bases remaining between them. The CDR3 is 17 residues long. CDR1 is SGHRS and CDR2 is YFSETQ in the germline V gene.

The chain couples TRBV29-1 to TRBJ2-5; D is ambiguous. The better agreement between TRBJ2-7 and the DNA end casts doubt on the J call. Germline CDR1 is SQVTM and CDR2 is ANQGSEA. CDR3 length equals 13 residues. As DNA, the CDR3 is TGCAGCGTTGTTTTGGCGGATTCCTACGAGCAGTACTTC. Translating gives CSVVLADSYEQYF.

The table lists this clone with a few counts. The gene calls are TRBV4-2 and TRBJ2-1, with a possible D match to TRBD2 (5 bases). V lost 0 bases and J 10 bases, leaving 16 bases between the germline ends. Germline V CDR1 and CDR2: LGHNA, YNFKEQ. This CDR3 contains 15 residues. CDR3 nucleotide sequence: TGTGCCAGCAGCCAAGATCGAGGCGGGTCAAGGGAGCAGTTCTTC. Translation: CASSQDRGGSREQFF.

To note about this clone: At one end, the junction sequence differs from germline, possibly due to a read error. This rearrangement joins TRBV30 to TRBJ2-5; tentative D call: TRBD2 (6 bases). This CDR3 has 18 amino acids. Per germline, CDR1 GTSNPN and CDR2 SVGIG (reference sequence). In nucleotides, the CDR3 is TGTGCCTGGGGATTGGGCCAGGGAGGTTGGGGAGTACAAGGGACCCAGTACTTC. Protein sequence: CAWGLGQGGWGVQGTQYF.

This clone was seen a few times. The chain couples TRBV18 to TRBJ2-5; D not resolved. Germline CDR1 reads KGHSH; CDR2 reads LQKENI. V gave up 2 bases and J gave up 2 bases, with 12 bases separating them. The CDR3 is 15 residues long. The CDR3 DNA reads as TGTGCCAGCTCACCAAATCTTGCGTTGCAAGAGACCCAGTACTTC. Translated, it gives CASSPNLALQETQYF.

V gene TRBV6-4 combines with J gene TRBJ2-1; TRBD2 matches 11 bases. The CDR3 totals 16 residues. Germline trimming cut 6 bases from V and 4 bases from J; bases unmatched to any gene: 8. Germline loops: CDR1 MRHNA, CDR2 SNTAGT. The CDR3: CASSVELAGAYNEQFF. CDR3 DNA: TGTGCCAGCAGCGTCGAACTAGCGGGAGCGTACAATGAGCAGTTCTTC.

The chain has TRBV18 and TRBJ1-1, with unresolved D. Germline CDR1 reads KGHSH; CDR2 reads LQKENI. This CDR3 has 15 residues. With 3 bases removed from V and 2 bases from J, the gap between germline ends came to 13 bases. This CDR3 is CASSPQDSGNTEAFF. In DNA, the CDR3 is TGTGCCAGCTCACCCCAGGATTCGGGAAACACTGAAGCTTTCTTT.